This is a list of T cell receptor beta chains from one sample in a study of T cells in localized non-small cell lung cancer. The method was immunoSEQ multiplex PCR; TCRdb's version includes in-frame clones alone and lacks a portion of them. This table has tens of thousands of clones, about 84% appearing once. Specimen: peripheral blood, collected before any cancer treatment. The receptors were sampled from a female donor older than 55 with stage I lung adenocarcinoma. The CDR3 runs from the conserved cysteine through the conserved F or W. The D gene is left open where the match is weak. Size is stated for part of the rows, as once, few or many counts, or as a class when the clone is expanded.

V gene: TRBV2; clone size: few; D gene: TRBD1; J gene: TRBJ1-5; CDR3 protein: CASTGQFNQPQHF; CDR3 DNA: TGTGCCAGCACGGGACAGTTCAATCAGCCCCAGCATTTT
V gene: TRBV19; clone size: .; D gene: .; J gene: TRBJ1-5; CDR3 protein: CASSIVGVSNQPQHF; CDR3 DNA: TGTGCCAGTAGTATAGTCGGGGTTAGCAATCAGCCCCAGCATTTT
V gene: TRBV5-4; clone size: .; D gene: .; J gene: TRBJ1-5; CDR3 protein: CASSLKADSNQPQHF; CDR3 DNA: TGTGCCAGCAGCTTGAAGGCGGACAGCAATCAGCCCCAGCATTTT
V gene: TRBV11-2; clone size: .; D gene: .; J gene: TRBJ2-3; CDR3 protein: CASSSVWGSRYF; CDR3 DNA: TGTGCCAGCAGCTCTGTTTGGGGTAGTCGGTATTTT
V gene: TRBV29-1; clone size: .; D gene: .; J gene: TRBJ2-2; CDR3 protein: CSVEHRVDGELFF; CDR3 DNA: TGCAGCGTTGAACACAGGGTAGACGGGGAGCTGTTTTTT
V gene: TRBV10-2; clone size: .; D gene: .; J gene: TRBJ2-1; CDR3 protein: CATGAPSSYNEQFF; CDR3 DNA: TGCGCCACGGGGGCCCCGAGCTCCTACAATGAGCAGTTCTTC
V gene: TRBV27; clone size: .; D gene: .; J gene: TRBJ1-3; CDR3 protein: CASSPQFGSGNTIYF; CDR3 DNA: TGTGCCAGCAGTCCCCAATTTGGCTCTGGAAACACCATATATTTT
V gene: TRBV7-2; clone size: .; D gene: .; J gene: TRBJ2-5; CDR3 protein: CASSLHRETQYF; CDR3 DNA: TGTGCCAGCAGCCTCCATAGGGAGACCCAGTACTTC
V gene: TRBV30; clone size: .; D gene: .; J gene: TRBJ1-4; CDR3 protein: CAWSVFTTGRDKLFF; CDR3 DNA: TGTGCCTGGAGTGTATTTACTACAGGGAGAGATAAACTGTTTTTT
V gene: TRBV30; clone size: .; D gene: .; J gene: TRBJ1-3; CDR3 protein: CAWSDGVRSGNTIYF; CDR3 DNA: TGTGCCTGGAGTGACGGGGTTCGCTCTGGAAACACCATATATTTT
V gene: TRBV13; clone size: .; D gene: TRBD2; J gene: TRBJ2-1; CDR3 protein: CASSPGTSGGNEQFF; CDR3 DNA: TGTGCCAGCAGCCCTGGGACTAGCGGGGGGAACGAGCAGTTCTTC
V gene: TRBV30; clone size: .; D gene: TRBD2; J gene: TRBJ2-5; CDR3 protein: CAWSTSGGETQYF; CDR3 DNA: TGTGCCTGGAGTACTAGCGGGGGGGAGACCCAGTACTTC
V gene: TRBV7-2; clone size: .; D gene: TRBD1; J gene: TRBJ2-7; CDR3 protein: CASSLGAGQGMSEQYF; CDR3 DNA: TGTGCCAGCAGCTTAGGTGCGGGACAGGGGATGAGCGAGCAGTACTTC
V gene: TRBV4-2; clone size: .; D gene: TRBD1; J gene: TRBJ1-2; CDR3 protein: CASSSGETGGFGGYTF; CDR3 DNA: TGTGCCAGCAGCTCCGGGGAGACAGGGGGTTTTGGTGGCTACACCTTC
V gene: TRBV7-9; clone size: few; D gene: .; J gene: TRBJ1-1; CDR3 protein: CASSPIGGVNTEAFF; CDR3 DNA: TGTGCCAGCAGCCCAATTGGCGGGGTAAACACTGAAGCTTTCTTT
V gene: TRBV9; clone size: .; D gene: TRBD2; J gene: TRBJ2-2; CDR3 protein: CASSASGRAAGELFF; CDR3 DNA: TGTGCCAGCAGCGCGAGCGGGAGGGCGGCCGGGGAGCTGTTTTTT
V gene: TRBV7-2; clone size: .; D gene: .; J gene: TRBJ1-1; CDR3 protein: CASSLGHRGTEAFF; CDR3 DNA: TGTGCCAGCAGCTTAGGGCACCGAGGTACTGAAGCTTTCTTT
V gene: TRBV27; clone size: .; D gene: .; J gene: TRBJ1-2; CDR3 protein: CASSFTGLGYGYTF; CDR3 DNA: TGTGCCAGCAGTTTTACGGGGCTCGGCTATGGCTACACCTTC
V gene: TRBV4-3; clone size: .; D gene: TRBD2; J gene: TRBJ2-5; CDR3 protein: CASSQGTSAKETQYF; CDR3 DNA: TGCGCCAGCAGCCAAGGGACTAGCGCGAAAGAGACCCAGTACTTC
V gene: TRBV7-2; clone size: .; D gene: .; J gene: TRBJ2-1; CDR3 protein: CASSLVLYNEQFF; CDR3 DNA: TGTGCCAGCAGCTTAGTACTATACAATGAGCAGTTCTTC
V gene: TRBV30; clone size: once; D gene: TRBD1; J gene: TRBJ2-7; CDR3 protein: CAWGPGQGYEQYF; CDR3 DNA: TGTGCCTGGGGGCCGGGACAGGGCTACGAGCAGTACTTC
V gene: TRBV7-3; clone size: .; D gene: .; J gene: TRBJ1-1; CDR3 protein: CASSAGGSSEAFF; CDR3 DNA: TGTGCCAGCAGCGCCGGGGGGTCGTCAGAAGCTTTCTTT
V gene: TRBV30; clone size: .; D gene: TRBD1; J gene: TRBJ1-1; CDR3 protein: CAWSETRDSRHTEAFF; CDR3 DNA: TGTGCCTGGAGTGAGACACGGGACAGTCGGCACACTGAAGCTTTCTTT
V gene: TRBV23-1; clone size: .; D gene: .; J gene: TRBJ2-3; CDR3 protein: CASSHPVGADTQYF; CDR3 DNA: TGCGCCAGCAGTCATCCCGTGGGGGCAGATACGCAGTATTTT
V gene: TRBV5-4; clone size: .; D gene: .; J gene: TRBJ2-7; CDR3 protein: CASSGRGGSEQYF; CDR3 DNA: TGTGCCAGCAGCGGAAGAGGGGGGAGCGAGCAGTACTTC
V gene: TRBV10-3; clone size: .; D gene: .; J gene: TRBJ1-2; CDR3 protein: CAITTRENYGYTF; CDR3 DNA: TGTGCCATCACTACGCGGGAGAACTATGGCTACACCTTC
V gene: TRBV7-9; clone size: once; D gene: .; J gene: TRBJ2-7; CDR3 protein: CASSPESYEQYF; CDR3 DNA: TGTGCCAGCAGCCCGGAATCCTACGAGCAGTACTTC
V gene: TRBV9; clone size: few; D gene: .; J gene: TRBJ1-1; CDR3 protein: CASSFRPFGEAFF; CDR3 DNA: TGTGCCAGCAGCTTCCGACCCTTTGGTGAAGCTTTCTTT
V gene: TRBV25-1; clone size: .; D gene: .; J gene: TRBJ2-7; CDR3 protein: CASSVGDEQYF; CDR3 DNA: TGTGCCAGCAGTGTGGGGGACGAGCAGTACTTC
V gene: TRBV19; clone size: .; D gene: .; J gene: TRBJ2-1; CDR3 protein: CASSSGARGEQFF; CDR3 DNA: TGTGCCAGTAGTTCAGGAGCTAGGGGTGAGCAGTTCTTC
V gene: TRBV28; clone size: .; D gene: .; J gene: TRBJ2-3; CDR3 protein: CASSLYQPGPGQDTQYF; CDR3 DNA: TGTGCCAGCAGTCTCTATCAGCCGGGACCCGGCCAAGATACGCAGTATTTT
V gene: TRBV5-6; clone size: .; D gene: .; J gene: TRBJ1-2; CDR3 protein: CASILRGGYGYTF; CDR3 DNA: TGTGCCAGCATCCTACGAGGGGGCTATGGCTACACCTTC
V gene: TRBV4-3; clone size: .; D gene: .; J gene: TRBJ2-3; CDR3 protein: CASSQDPQLSDTQYF; CDR3 DNA: TGCGCCAGCAGCCAAGACCCACAACTTTCAGATACGCAGTATTTT
V gene: TRBV6-5; clone size: once; D gene: TRBD1; J gene: TRBJ1-4; CDR3 protein: CASRHRGTNEKLFF; CDR3 DNA: TGTGCCAGCCGACACAGGGGAACTAATGAAAAACTGTTTTTT
V gene: TRBV19; clone size: .; D gene: TRBD1; J gene: TRBJ2-2; CDR3 protein: CASSLGTGNTGELFF; CDR3 DNA: TGTGCCAGTAGTTTAGGGACAGGGAACACCGGGGAGCTGTTTTTT
V gene: TRBV5-1; clone size: .; D gene: .; J gene: TRBJ2-1; CDR3 protein: CASSLAQSSYNEQFF; CDR3 DNA: TGCGCCAGCAGCTTGGCACAGAGCTCCTACAATGAGCAGTTCTTC
V gene: TRBV5-1; clone size: few; D gene: .; J gene: TRBJ2-2; CDR3 protein: CASSLGGGANTGELFF; CDR3 DNA: TGCGCCAGCAGCTTGGGTGGCGGGGCGAACACCGGGGAGCTGTTTTTT
V gene: TRBV18; clone size: once; D gene: TRBD1; J gene: TRBJ2-3; CDR3 protein: CASSLRGLTDTQYF; CDR3 DNA: TGTGCCAGCTCTCTCAGGGGGCTTACAGATACGCAGTATTTT
V gene: TRBV2; clone size: .; D gene: TRBD1; J gene: TRBJ1-1; CDR3 protein: CASSQPRDSHTEAFF; CDR3 DNA: TGTGCCAGCAGCCAACCGCGGGACAGCCACACTGAAGCTTTCTTT
V gene: TRBV15; clone size: .; D gene: TRBD1; J gene: TRBJ1-3; CDR3 protein: CATSLTGFGNTIYF; CDR3 DNA: TGTGCCACCAGCTTGACAGGGTTTGGAAACACCATATATTTT
V gene: TRBV19; clone size: few; D gene: .; J gene: TRBJ2-5; CDR3 protein: CASSRAHQETQYF; CDR3 DNA: TGTGCCAGTAGTCGTGCACACCAAGAGACCCAGTACTTC
V gene: TRBV13; clone size: .; D gene: TRBD1; J gene: TRBJ1-1; CDR3 protein: CASSHQTGWTEAFF; CDR3 DNA: TGTGCCAGCAGCCACCAGACAGGGTGGACTGAAGCTTTCTTT
V gene: TRBV6-1; clone size: .; D gene: TRBD1; J gene: TRBJ2-7; CDR3 protein: CASSEAEQGPSYEQYF; CDR3 DNA: TGTGCCAGCAGTGAAGCGGAACAGGGGCCCTCCTACGAGCAGTACTTC
V gene: TRBV5-1; clone size: few; D gene: .; J gene: TRBJ1-1; CDR3 protein: CASSSKGPGNTEAFF; CDR3 DNA: TGCGCCAGCAGTTCAAAGGGACCGGGGAACACTGAAGCTTTCTTT
V gene: TRBV5-1; clone size: once; D gene: .; J gene: TRBJ1-1; CDR3 protein: CASSLYFRDMNTEAFF; CDR3 DNA: TGCGCCAGCAGCTTGTACTTCCGGGACATGAACACTGAAGCTTTCTTT
V gene: TRBV7-9; clone size: .; D gene: .; J gene: TRBJ2-5; CDR3 protein: CASSSRDPFEETQYF; CDR3 DNA: TGTGCCAGCAGCTCGCGGGACCCCTTCGAAGAGACCCAGTACTTC
V gene: TRBV2; clone size: few; D gene: .; J gene: TRBJ2-2; CDR3 protein: CASSGEGYTGELFF; CDR3 DNA: TGTGCCAGCAGTGGCGAGGGATACACCGGGGAGCTGTTTTTT
V gene: TRBV4-2; clone size: once; D gene: TRBD2; J gene: TRBJ2-4; CDR3 protein: CASSQVIAGGAGGNIQYF; CDR3 DNA: TGTGCCAGCAGCCAAGTTATAGCGGGAGGGGCTGGGGGAAACATTCAGTACTTC
V gene: TRBV6-5; clone size: once; D gene: .; J gene: TRBJ1-6; CDR3 protein: CASTLDHRTAPLHF; CDR3 DNA: TGTGCCAGCACTTTGGACCATCGGACGGCACCCCTCCACTTT
V gene: TRBV6-5; clone size: .; D gene: .; J gene: TRBJ2-7; CDR3 protein: CASSIITGRGNEQYF; CDR3 DNA: TGTGCCAGCAGCATCATTACAGGGCGCGGGAACGAGCAGTACTTC
V gene: TRBV19; clone size: .; D gene: TRBD1; J gene: TRBJ1-1; CDR3 protein: CASSKTGTGLWNTEAFF; CDR3 DNA: TGTGCCAGTAGCAAAACCGGGACAGGCCTATGGAACACTGAAGCTTTCTTT
V gene: TRBV6-1; clone size: once; D gene: .; J gene: TRBJ1-1; CDR3 protein: CASSELSSEAFF; CDR3 DNA: TGTGCCAGCAGTGAGTTGAGCTCTGAAGCTTTCTTT
V gene: TRBV28; clone size: .; D gene: .; J gene: TRBJ1-5; CDR3 protein: CASSSGQGNQPQHF; CDR3 DNA: TGTGCCAGCAGTTCTGGTCAGGGGAATCAGCCCCAGCATTTT
V gene: TRBV28; clone size: .; D gene: TRBD1; J gene: TRBJ2-7; CDR3 protein: CASSFDRVVYEQYF; CDR3 DNA: TGTGCCAGCAGTTTCGACAGGGTCGTCTACGAGCAGTACTTC
V gene: TRBV16; clone size: .; D gene: .; J gene: TRBJ2-5; CDR3 protein: CASSQSGRGETQYF; CDR3 DNA: TGTGCCAGCAGCCAATCGGGAAGAGGAGAGACCCAGTACTTC